Listed here are 24 T cell receptor beta chains from one sample, sequenced in a study of patients and donors after allogeneic stem cell transplantation. TCRdb reprocessed the RT-PCR reads via MiXCR and lists one record per CDR3 protein. The sample gives about 960,000 distinct CDR3 sequences, more than 15% of which show up once; 5% to 6.5% is in the top ten. The specimen was blood, either unsorted or a sorted T cell fraction (not recorded which). The receptors here all came from a human donor who was either an allogeneic HSCT recipient or a stem cell or donor lymphocyte infusion donor (not recorded which). It is not recorded whose cells these are; they may come from a transplant donor.

This clonotype was counted at least ten times. CDR3 region: CASSPGRPADSPLHF. CDR3 nucleotides: TGCGCCAGCAGCCCCGGGAGACCGGCGGATTCACCCCTCCACTTT. The rearrangement joins TRBV5-1 to TRBJ1-6; no clear D. This CDR3 has 15 residues. V lost 4 bases, J lost 8 bases, and 16 bases lay in between. Germline values: CDR1 SGHRS, CDR2 YFSETQ. The full variable domain, rest sourced from reference TRBV5-1 and TRBJ1-6, is KAGVTQTPRYLIKTRGQQVTLSCSPISGHRSVSWYQQTPGQGLQFLFEYFSETQRNKGNFPGRFSGRQFSNSRSEMNVSTLELGDSALYLCASSPGRPADSPLHFGNGTRLTVT.

V and J are TRBV7-2 and TRBJ2-2, with 7 bases lining up with TRBD1. With V trimmed by 5 bases and J by 5 bases, 8 bases remained unmatched. This CDR3 is built from 15 residues. Germline V gene data show CDR1 as SGHTA and CDR2 as FQGNSA. CDR3 amino acids: CASSLNRGYTGELFF. The CDR3 DNA is TGTGCCAGCAGCCTAAACAGGGGTTATACCGGGGAGCTGTTTTTT. The complete variable domain, with remaining parts taken from reference TRBV7-2 and TRBJ2-2, reads GAGVSQSPSNKVTEKGKDVELRCDPISGHTALYWYRQSLGQGLEFLIYFQGNSAPDKSGLPSDRFSAERTGGSVSTLTIQRTQQEDSAVYLCASSLNRGYTGELFFGEGSRLTVL.

The sample holds many counts of this clonotype. This chain joins TRBV12-3 or TRBV12-4 and TRBJ1-2, with D perhaps TRBD1 (5 bases). The ends were cut back, 3 bases at V and 0 bases at J, with 11 bases in the middle. This CDR3 has 15 residues. This CDR3 reads CASSFEGRPNYGYTF. The CDR3 DNA reads TGTGCCAGCAGTTTTGAGGGGAGGCCTAACTATGGCTACACCTTC.

This chain uses TRBV5-1 with TRBJ2-1; D tentatively reads TRBD1 or TRBD2 (6 bases each). The CDR3 is made up of 17 amino acids. Germline CDR1 is SGHRS and CDR2 is YFSETQ. Trimming took 0 bases from V and 8 from J, leaving 21 bases between them. CDR3 nucleotides: TGCGCCAGCAGCTTGGTTGTGGGGGGCGCAGCGGTAGATGAGCAGTTCTTC. It specifies CASSLVVGGAAVDEQFF.

The V gene is TRBV5-1, the J gene TRBJ2-7; 10 bases are shared with TRBD2. V shed 2 bases and J 5 bases; nucleotides not matched to a gene: 7. CDR3 length: 15 amino acids. Germline V lookup: CDR1 SGHRS, CDR2 YFSETQ. As DNA, the CDR3 is TGCGCCAGCAGCTTCGCGGGGACTAGCGAAAACGAGCAGTACTTC. Its translation is CASSFAGTSENEQYF.

The chain's CDR3 is CATSDWQDGYTF. The CDR3 DNA is TGTGCCACCAGTGATTGGCAGGATGGCTACACCTTC. This sequence joins TRBV24-1 and TRBJ1-2; D is ambiguous. The length of the CDR3 is 12 residues. V lost 2 bases and J lost 6, with 6 bases in between. Germline V gene data show CDR1 as KGHDR and CDR2 as SFDVKD.

This chain joins TRBV3-1 and TRBJ1-2; D possibly corresponds to TRBD1 (5 bases). This CDR3 spans 14 amino acids. Germline loops: CDR1 LGHDT, CDR2 YNNKEL (reference sequence). The ends were cut back, 4 bases at V and 6 bases at J, with 15 bases in the middle. The CDR3 here is CASSPEPGPDGYTF. CDR3 DNA sequence: TGTGCCAGCAGCCCTGAGCCAGGGCCCGATGGCTACACCTTC.

The chain is built from TRBV6-1 and TRBJ2-7; 8 nucleotides line up with TRBD1. Trimming removed 5 bases from V and 4 bases from J; junction bases left unmatched: 7. The CDR3 is 14 residues long. The germline CDR1 and CDR2 sequences are MNHNS and SASEGT. The CDR3 protein is CASSRQGADYEQYF. The CDR3 DNA is TGTGCCAGCAGTAGGCAGGGGGCGGATTACGAGCAGTACTTC.

The CDR3 loop reads CASSFRTGGSGANVLTF. CDR3 sequence (DNA): TGTGCCAGTAGTTTTCGGACAGGGGGCTCTGGGGCCAACGTCCTGACTTTC. This chain links TRBV19 with TRBJ2-6, with 10 bases aligning to TRBD1. CDR1 and CDR2 (germline): LNHDA, SQIVND (reference sequence). The CDR3 contains 17 residues. V lost 5 bases to trimming and J lost 0 bases; unmatched junction nucleotides: 4.

V usage is TRBV6-5 and J usage is TRBJ2-3; 10 positions agree with TRBD2. The J segment lost 4 bases and the V segment lost 0 bases, leaving 10 bases of the junction unmatched. This CDR3 spans 18 amino acids. Germline lookup yields CDR1 MNHEY and CDR2 SVGAGI. This chain's CDR3 is CASSYSPPRAGGSDTQYF. CDR3 coding DNA: TGTGCCAGCAGTTACTCGCCCCCCCGAGCGGGGGGGTCAGATACGCAGTATTTT.

This clonotype has just a few counts. This chain links TRBV2 with TRBJ2-5, with D possibly being TRBD2 (5 bases). This CDR3 region has 15 residues. Germline V gene sequence: CDR1 SNHLY, CDR2 FYNNEI. V shed 10 bases and J shed 6 bases, with 24 bases lying between them. The chain's CDR3 is CATRAEAQSIKTQYF. The CDR3 nucleotides read TGTGCCACCCGAGCGGAGGCCCAATCTATTAAGACCCAGTACTTC.

This clonotype was found a few times. The rearrangement joins TRBV5-1 to TRBJ2-5; no clear D. V dropped 4 bases and J dropped 1 base, with 14 bases sitting between them. The germline gives CDR1 SGHRS, CDR2 YFSETQ. CDR3 length: 15 residues. The CDR3 reads CASSTSVGRQETQYF. CDR3 bases: TGCGCCAGCAGCACCAGCGTAGGACGCCAAGAGACCCAGTACTTC. Full variable domain (outside the CDR3, taken from reference TRBV5-1 and TRBJ2-5): KAGVTQTPRYLIKTRGQQVTLSCSPISGHRSVSWYQQTPGQGLQFLFEYFSETQRNKGNFPGRFSGRQFSNSRSEMNVSTLELGDSALYLCASSTSVGRQETQYFGPGTRLLVL.

The chain has TRBV7-9 and TRBJ2-1; D is unresolved. The CDR3 totals 11 residues. V lost 4 bases to trimming and J lost 12 bases, with 10 bases between them. Germline CDR1 and CDR2: SEHNR and FQNEAQ (reference sequence). The CDR3 DNA is TGTGCCAGCAGCTCGAGCTCTCGGCAGTTCTTC. Translating gives CASSSSSRQFF. The full variable domain, completed using reference TRBV7-9 and TRBJ2-1, is DTGVSQNPRHKITKRGQNVTFRCDPISEHNRLYWYRQTLGQGPEFLTYFQNEAQLEKSRLLSDRFSAERPKGSFSTLEIQRTEQGDSAMYLCASSSSSRQFFGPGTRLTVL.

This clonotype has a handful of counts. The V and J genes are TRBV29-1 and TRBJ2-7; D not resolved. Trimming removed 4 bases from V and 2 bases from J, with 9 bases in between. The CDR3 runs to 12 residues. Germline V CDR1 and CDR2: SQVTM, ANQGSEA. CDR3 nucleotide sequence: TGCAGCGTTGCCCAGGAGACCTACGAGCAGTACTTC. It is translated as CSVAQETYEQYF.

The V call is TRBV4-1, the J call TRBJ2-1; 9 nucleotides match TRBD2. The junction had 7 bases not matched to a gene; V was cut back by 4 bases and J by 3 bases. Per the germline V gene, CDR1 is MGHRA and CDR2 is YSYEKL. The CDR3 has 16 amino acids. CDR3 residues: CASSRVLAGLYNEQFF. DNA of the CDR3: TGCGCCAGCAGCCGGGTCCTAGCGGGGCTCTACAATGAGCAGTTCTTC.

This clonotype was seen a handful of times. The gene calls are TRBV20-1 and TRBJ2-3, with a weak D call TRBD2 (5 bases). V lost 4 bases and J lost 7, with 15 bases in between. The V gene's germline CDR1 is DFQATT and CDR2 SNEGSKA (reference sequence). This CDR3 has 13 amino acids. For the CDR3, the DNA is TGCAGTGCTACAAGATATGAGGGCTATACGCAGTATTTT. Amino acid sequence: CSATRYEGYTQYF.

This clonotype has a handful of counts. This chain connects TRBV27 to TRBJ1-2; 8 bases are a match to TRBD1. The CDR3 length is 15 residues. V lost 5 bases and J lost 4; bases outside the gene matches: 9. Germline V gene data show CDR1 as MNHEY and CDR2 as SMNVEV (reference sequence). In DNA, the CDR3 is TGTGCCAGCAGTCCGCCGGGACAGGACGTCTATGGCTACACCTTC. This sequence encodes CASSPPGQDVYGYTF.

This clonotype has a count of ten or more. V and J are TRBV20-1 and TRBJ2-1; 8 bases agree with TRBD2. Germline lookup yields CDR1 DFQATT and CDR2 SNEGSKA (reference sequence). V was pared by 5 bases and J by 6 bases, with 6 bases of the junction left unmatched. The CDR3 contains 13 residues. For the CDR3, the DNA is TGCAGTGCTTCCCGGACTAGCATCAATGAGCAGTTCTTC. Its translation: CSASRTSINEQFF.

This clonotype was observed a few times. J is TRBJ2-2 and V is TRBV5-1; possible D gene TRBD1, 5 bases. This CDR3 has 13 residues. Germline V CDR1 and CDR2: SGHRS, YFSETQ. The V end lost 0 bases, the J end lost 7 bases, and 7 bases lay between the germline ends. The CDR3 loop is CASSLGTGGELFF. The CDR3 DNA is TGCGCCAGCAGCTTGGGTACAGGCGGGGAGCTGTTTTTT.

This clonotype was detected ten times or more. V is TRBV6-5 and J is TRBJ2-1; D gene uncertain. This CDR3 contains 13 residues. Trimming took 2 bases from V and 5 from J, leaving 7 bases between them. CDR1 MNHEY and CDR2 SVGAGI come from the germline V gene. CDR3 protein: CASSYVGNNEQFF. The CDR3 coding sequence is TGTGCCAGCAGTTACGTGGGTAACAATGAGCAGTTCTTC.

The sample holds a few counts of this clonotype. The rearrangement uses TRBV30 and TRBJ2-7; 16 bases are shared with TRBD2. The CDR3 sequence is 15 residues long. The V and J ends lost 8 bases and 4 bases, in that order; junction bases with no gene match: 8. Germline CDR1 reads GTSNPN; CDR2 reads SVGIG (reference sequence). The CDR3 DNA follows: TGTGCCGCTTCCGGGACTAGCGGGAGGGCTTACGAGCAGTACTTC. Translating it yields CAASGTSGRAYEQYF. The full variable domain, rest sourced from reference TRBV30 and TRBJ2-7, is SQTIHQWPATLVQPVGSPLSLECTVEGTSNPNLYWYRQAAGRGLQLLFYSVGIGQISSEVPQNLSASRPQDRQFILSSKKLLLSDSGFYLCAASGTSGRAYEQYFGPGTRLTVT.

This chain uses TRBV4-3 with TRBJ1-2; D gene uncertain. V was shortened by 1 base and J by 4 bases, with 13 bases between the two germline ends. This CDR3 region has 15 residues. The germline V gene encodes CDR1 LGHNA and CDR2 YSLEER. CDR3 in amino acids: CASSQAFRAGYGYTF. The CDR3 DNA is TGCGCCAGCAGCCAAGCTTTTAGGGCGGGCTATGGCTACACCTTC.

This clonotype was detected ten times or more. This chain links TRBV7-6 with TRBJ1-4; 9 positions match TRBD1. CDR1 and CDR2 (germline): SGHVS, FNYEAQ. J was trimmed by 7 bases and V by 4 bases; bases with no gene match: 4. This CDR3 is built from 14 residues. This CDR3 reads CASSSRQGGEKLFF. The CDR3, as DNA: TGTGCCAGCAGCTCCCGACAGGGGGGTGAAAAACTGTTTTTT. The full variable domain, its missing parts supplied by reference TRBV7-6 and TRBJ1-4, is GAGVSQSPRYKVTKRGQDVALRCDPISGHVSLYWYRQALGQGPEFLTYFNYEAQQDKSGLPNDRFSAERPEGSISTLTIQRTEQRDSAMYRCASSSRQGGEKLFFGSGTQLSVL.

This clonotype was seen only a few times. The V and J genes are TRBV7-2 and TRBJ2-3; maybe TRBD1 (5 bases). The germline gives CDR1 SGHTA, CDR2 FQGNSA. V was clipped by 5 bases and J by 2 bases, with 11 bases between them. The CDR3 has 14 amino acids. The CDR3 region is CASSPGHNTDTQYF. The CDR3 coding sequence is TGTGCCAGCAGCCCCGGACACAACACAGATACGCAGTATTTT. The full variable domain, in which reference TRBV7-2 and TRBJ2-3 provide the parts outside the CDR3, is GAGVSQSPSNKVTEKGKDVELRCDPISGHTALYWYRQSLGQGLEFLIYFQGNSAPDKSGLPSDRFSAERTGGSVSTLTIQRTQQEDSAVYLCASSPGHNTDTQYFGPGTRLTVL.